This T cell receptor beta chain was profiled in a study of blood T cell repertoires in COVID-19 (dated by TCRdb to about 2020). Notes on the research overall: The collaborator samples originated in the United States, Italy and Spain and spanned the acute and convalescent phases of COVID-19. The material from the prospective study consisted of cDNA or gDNA derived from T cells, B-cell-depleted T cells, or PBMCs. Deeply sampled blood TCRbeta repertoires from subjects exposed to, actively infected with, or recovered from COVID-19 were included in the dataset. The repertoires were released in a freely available public database intended as a resource for research on the immune response to SARS-CoV-2. Samples came from the ongoing ImmuneRACE study (first 160 participants) plus 1,254 subjects from 6 global collaborators. A de-identified subject ID, COVID-19 status, age in years and sex were almost always included in the sample metadata. Where HLA class I and class II types were available, the types were taken from metadata supplied by the sample provider, not from assay-based typing.

Collaborating institutions collected whole blood in K2EDTA tubes following their own protocols. For TCRbeta analysis, collaborators shipped samples in one of three forms: frozen whole blood, isolated PBMCs, or DNA extracted from either of those sample types. The CDR1 and CDR2 encoded by the germline V gene (reference sequence) are LNHDA and SQIVND. The CDR3 spans 16 residues, from the cysteine through the phenylalanine. Just CDR3 DNA is preserved here, 48 bases in frame from base 1. Unmatched junction bases come to 8, with V trimmed by 4 bases and J by 0 bases. The immunoSEQ Assay, a bias-controlled multiplex PCR, was used to amplify TCRbeta CDR3 regions from genomic DNA. The original pipeline was this. The number of nucleated cells in each sample was estimated by amplification of reference gene primers within the assay. To quantify the absolute abundance of each unique TCRbeta CDR3 rearrangement, sequence reads were collapsed and filtered. Productive Simpson clonality was computed per sample as the square root of Simpson's diversity index over productive rearrangements. The table was pulled from immuneACCESS by TCRdb, which kept in-frame rearrangements only. Such tables lose some clones; where checked, under half of the loss comes from unresolved V genes, and the rest has no known cause. Clonal size and the V and J genes are those of that table, whereas D and trimming came from the DNA. This sample holds under 500,000 clones; about 89% were observed only once. Jointly, the top ten make up 4.3% of the sample.

Worth noting for this clone: This receptor's antigen is unknown. It has no much larger one-base neighbor in the sample; base qualities were not kept.

What the research found in general, with its limitations: Clinical and demographic metadata were provided uncurated, with the amount varying by source and participant.

The V and J segments used are TRBV19 and TRBJ2-5, and 7 junction bases match TRBD1. The sequenced sample consisted of peripheral blood. This sequence originates from a woman between 25 and 40 years old with acute or convalescent COVID-19. The sequenced DNA is TGTGCCAGTAGTACGTACCGGACAGGCGACCAAGAGACCCAGTACTTC. It is translated as CASSTYRTGDQETQYF.